This T cell receptor (beta chain) emerged from a study of blood T cell repertoires in COVID-19. Study-wide context: Spain, Italy and the United States supplied samples that represented acute and convalescent COVID-19.

J gave up 10 bases and V 9 bases, and 19 bases lay outside the gene matches. This CDR3 region has 15 residues. Germline V gene data show CDR1 as KGHDR and CDR2 as SFDVKD. Clones were read by immunoSEQ multiplex PCR, and TCRdb kept only the in-frame ones, dropping some. This repertoire shows around 68,000 clones, around 80% found once; its top ten account for roughly 8.3%. The TCR sequence derives from a human donor in a cohort sampled during active COVID-19. The material sequenced was peripheral blood. The J gene is TRBJ2-7, the V gene TRBV24-1, with 8 bases matching TRBD2. The CDR3 spells CATELGKELAEIQYF. CDR3 sequence (DNA): TGTGCCACCGAACTCGGGAAGGAACTAGCGGAAATCCAGTACTTC.